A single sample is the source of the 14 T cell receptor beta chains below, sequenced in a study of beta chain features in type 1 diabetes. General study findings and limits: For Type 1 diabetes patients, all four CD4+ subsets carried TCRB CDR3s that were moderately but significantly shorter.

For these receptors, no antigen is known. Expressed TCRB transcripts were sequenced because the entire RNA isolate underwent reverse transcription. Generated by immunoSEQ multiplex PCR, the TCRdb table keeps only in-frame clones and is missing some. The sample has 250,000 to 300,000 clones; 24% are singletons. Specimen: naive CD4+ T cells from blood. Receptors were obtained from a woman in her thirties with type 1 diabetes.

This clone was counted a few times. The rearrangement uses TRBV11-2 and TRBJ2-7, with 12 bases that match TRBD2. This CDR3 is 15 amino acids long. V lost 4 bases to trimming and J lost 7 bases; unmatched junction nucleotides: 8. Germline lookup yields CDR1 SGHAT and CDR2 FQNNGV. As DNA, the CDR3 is TGTGCCAGCAGCTACTCTAGCGGGAGGGCCGGGGAGCAGTACTTC. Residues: CASSYSSGRAGEQYF.

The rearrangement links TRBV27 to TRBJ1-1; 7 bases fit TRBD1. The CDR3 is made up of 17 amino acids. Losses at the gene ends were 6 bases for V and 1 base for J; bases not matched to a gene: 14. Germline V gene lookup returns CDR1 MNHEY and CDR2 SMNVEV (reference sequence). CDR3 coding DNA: TGTGCCAGCAGCCCCAGGAAGGGGGCTAGGCGGAACACTGAAGCTTTCTTT. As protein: CASSPRKGARRNTEAFF.

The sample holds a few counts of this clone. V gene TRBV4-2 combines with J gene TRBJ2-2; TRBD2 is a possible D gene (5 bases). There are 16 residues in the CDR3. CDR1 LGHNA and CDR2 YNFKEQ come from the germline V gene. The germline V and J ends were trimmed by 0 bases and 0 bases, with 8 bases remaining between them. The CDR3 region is CASSQEVGANTGELFF. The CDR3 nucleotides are TGTGCCAGCAGCCAAGAGGTGGGAGCGAACACCGGGGAGCTGTTTTTT.

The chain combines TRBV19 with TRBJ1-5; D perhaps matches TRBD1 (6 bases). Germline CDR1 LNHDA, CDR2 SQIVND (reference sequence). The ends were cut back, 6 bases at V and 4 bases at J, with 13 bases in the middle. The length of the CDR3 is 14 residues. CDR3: CASSSGESNQPQHF. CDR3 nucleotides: TGTGCCAGTAGCTCAGGGGAGTCAAATCAGCCCCAGCATTTT.

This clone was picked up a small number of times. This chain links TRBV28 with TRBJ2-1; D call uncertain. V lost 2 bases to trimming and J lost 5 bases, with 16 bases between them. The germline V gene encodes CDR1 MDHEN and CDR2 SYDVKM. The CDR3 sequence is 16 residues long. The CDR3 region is CASSLAPGSPNNEQFF. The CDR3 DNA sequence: TGTGCCAGCAGTTTAGCGCCAGGATCGCCCAACAATGAGCAGTTCTTC.

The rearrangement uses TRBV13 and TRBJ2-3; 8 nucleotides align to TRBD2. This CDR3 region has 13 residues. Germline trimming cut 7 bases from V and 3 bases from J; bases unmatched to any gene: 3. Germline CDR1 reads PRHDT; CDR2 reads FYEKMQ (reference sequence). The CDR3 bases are TGTGCCAGCAAGACTAGCGTAACAGATACGCAGTATTTT. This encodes CASKTSVTDTQYF.

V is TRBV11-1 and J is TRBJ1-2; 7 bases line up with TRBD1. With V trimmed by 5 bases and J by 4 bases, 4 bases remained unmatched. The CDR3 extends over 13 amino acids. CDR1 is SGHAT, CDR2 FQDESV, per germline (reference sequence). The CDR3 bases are TGTGCCAGCAGCCCGGGACAGTCCTATGGCTACACCTTC. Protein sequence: CASSPGQSYGYTF.

DNA for the CDR3: TGCGCCAGCAGCTTGGTGGCAGGTCAGGTGGGAGATACGCAGTATTTT. Its translation: CASSLVAGQVGDTQYF. This rearrangement joins TRBV5-1 to TRBJ2-3, with D hard to call. V lost 0 bases and J lost 5, with 16 bases in between. CDR1 and CDR2 from the germline V gene are SGHRS and YFSETQ. CDR3 length: 16 amino acids.

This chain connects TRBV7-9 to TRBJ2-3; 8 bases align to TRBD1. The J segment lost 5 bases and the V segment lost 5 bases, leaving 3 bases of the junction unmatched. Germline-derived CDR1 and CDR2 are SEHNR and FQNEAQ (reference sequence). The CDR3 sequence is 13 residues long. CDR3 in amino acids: CASSPTGEDTQYF. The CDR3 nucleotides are TGTGCCAGCAGCCCGACAGGGGAAGATACGCAGTATTTT.

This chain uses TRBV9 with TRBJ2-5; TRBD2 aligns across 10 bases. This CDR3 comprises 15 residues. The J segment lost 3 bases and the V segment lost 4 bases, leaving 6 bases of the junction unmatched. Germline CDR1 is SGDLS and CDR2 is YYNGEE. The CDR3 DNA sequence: TGTGCCAGCAGCACCGGACTAGCGGTAAAAGAGACCCAGTACTTC. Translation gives CASSTGLAVKETQYF.

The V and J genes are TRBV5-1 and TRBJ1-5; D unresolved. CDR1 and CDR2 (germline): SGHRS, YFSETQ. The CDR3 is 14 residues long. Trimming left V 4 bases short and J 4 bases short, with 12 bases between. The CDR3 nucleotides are TGCGCCAGCAGCCCTGGAAGCGGGAATCAGCCCCAGCATTTT. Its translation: CASSPGSGNQPQHF.

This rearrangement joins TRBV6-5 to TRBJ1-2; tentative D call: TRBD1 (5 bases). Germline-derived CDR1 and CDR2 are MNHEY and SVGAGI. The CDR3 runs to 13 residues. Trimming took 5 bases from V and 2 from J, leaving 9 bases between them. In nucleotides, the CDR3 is TGTGCCAGCAGTCCTGGACACAACTATGGCTACACCTTC. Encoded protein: CASSPGHNYGYTF.

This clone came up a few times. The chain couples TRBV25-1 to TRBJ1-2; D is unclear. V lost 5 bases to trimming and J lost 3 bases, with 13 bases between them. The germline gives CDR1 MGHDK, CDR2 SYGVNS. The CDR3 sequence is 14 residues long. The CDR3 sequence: CASSPSRTHYGYTF. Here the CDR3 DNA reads TGTGCCAGCAGTCCCTCGAGAACCCACTATGGCTACACCTTC.

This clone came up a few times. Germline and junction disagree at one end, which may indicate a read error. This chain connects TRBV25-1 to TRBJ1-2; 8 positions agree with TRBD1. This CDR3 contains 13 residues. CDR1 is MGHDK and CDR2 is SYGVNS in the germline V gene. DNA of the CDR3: TGTGCCAGCAGTGATCGACCGAGGGACAGGTCCTTCTTC. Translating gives CASSDRPRDRSFF.